Only one count was recorded for the clone carrying this TCR beta chain. The sample comes from a study of blood T cell repertoires in COVID-19. Study context: PBMCs, B-cell-depleted T cells, or T cells were the source of the cDNA or gDNA that made up the material.

With 6 bases removed from V and 5 bases from J, the gap between germline ends came to 10 bases. The CDR3 contains 12 residues. Method: immunoSEQ multiplex PCR; TCRdb's copy keeps in-frame clones and lacks some. Of 100,000 to 150,000 clones in the sample, over 85% are singletons; the top ten hold about 4%. The chain uses TRBV12-3 or TRBV12-4 and TRBJ1-2; D unclear. Source material: peripheral blood. This sequence originates from a man in his forties or fifties with active COVID-19. CDR3 region: CASSPGFYGYTF. DNA of the CDR3: TGTGCCAGCAGCCCGGGGTTTTATGGCTACACCTTC.